What follows are 17 T cell receptor beta chains derived from one specimen sequenced in a study of T cells after yellow fever vaccination. Each CDR3 protein is one row after TCRdb ran MiXCR on the 5' RACE reads. The table includes about 63,000 distinct CDR3 sequences, about 7% detected once. The input for sequencing was CD8+ T cells sorted from PBMCs, taken 15 days after the yellow fever booster vaccination. All receptors come from a man between 25 and 39 years old who received the YFV17D yellow fever vaccine.

This clonotype was observed at least ten times. The V and J genes are TRBV6-5 and TRBJ2-1; a possible D gene is TRBD1 (5 bases). This CDR3 comprises 12 residues. Trimming stripped 7 bases from V and 2 bases from J, with 6 bases between. Germline V gene data show CDR1 as MNHEY and CDR2 as SVGAGI. The CDR3 DNA reads TGTGCCAGCACAGGGACCTACAATGAGCAGTTCTTC. Its translation is CASTGTYNEQFF.

Of note for this clonotype: One end of the junction does not line up with germline, which may come from a read error. The chain is built from TRBV6-5 and TRBJ1-3, with D maybe TRBD1 (5 bases). Germline assignment: CDR1 MNHEY and CDR2 SVGAGI. This CDR3 is built from 14 residues. The CDR3 sequence: CAGSYRGSGNTIYF. The CDR3 DNA reads TGTGCCGGCAGTTACCGGGGGTCTGGAAACACCATATATTTT.

This clonotype has at least ten counts. Here the CDR3 omits its conserved ending phenylalanine or tryptophan, so a read error is the likely source. The DNA is left out, because the CDR3 cannot be placed on it with certainty; the CDR3 is given as TCRdb lists it. V gene TRBV6-2 or TRBV6-3 combines with J gene TRBJ2-3; TRBD2, the table's D call, was not compared with the DNA. With termini counted, the CDR3 has 9 amino acids. CDR1 and CDR2 from the germline V gene are MNHEY and SVGEGT. The CDR3 sequence: CASNAKIVA.

This clonotype occurred many times. The J gene is TRBJ2-7, the V gene TRBV10-2; TRBD2 agrees at 10 bases. Germline-derived CDR1 and CDR2 are WSHSY and SAAADI. This CDR3 spans 13 amino acids. V gave up 4 bases and J gave up 4 bases; unmatched junction bases: 1. Here the CDR3 reads CASSGAGGYEQYF. The CDR3 nucleotides are TGCGCCAGCAGTGGAGCGGGAGGGTACGAGCAGTACTTC.

This clonotype has at least ten counts. The V gene is TRBV27, the J gene TRBJ1-5; D is ambiguous. Germline-derived CDR1 and CDR2 are MNHEY and SMNVEV (reference sequence). The CDR3 has 13 residues. V was cut by 2 bases and J by 2 bases, with 4 bases left in between. The CDR3 DNA sequence: TGTGCCAGCAGTTTAATCCGCAATCAGCCCCAGCATTTT. This translates into CASSLIRNQPQHF.

This clonotype was seen many times. J is TRBJ2-3 and V is TRBV29-1; D is tentatively TRBD1 or TRBD2 (5 bases each). The CDR3 runs 14 residues. Germline CDR1 and CDR2: SQVTM and ANQGSEA. Trimming removed 8 bases from V and 1 base from J, with 16 bases in between. The CDR3 region has the DNA TGCAGCTGCCTGGGGCAGGGAGGCACAGATACGCAGTATTTT. It specifies CSCLGQGGTDTQYF.

Many counts were recorded for this clonotype. The gene calls are TRBV28 and TRBJ2-7; possible D gene TRBD1, 6 bases. The germline gives CDR1 MDHEN, CDR2 SYDVKM. The CDR3 length is 13 residues. Trimming took off 2 bases at V and 4 bases at J, with 9 bases between the two ends. The CDR3, as DNA: TGTGCCAGCAGTTTACAGGGGCCATACGAGCAGTACTTC. It encodes CASSLQGPYEQYF.

Worth noting for this clonotype: The junction and the germline gene differ at one end; a read error may be behind it. The chain employs TRBV11-2 and TRBJ2-7; no clear D. The CDR3 length is 14 residues. CDR1 and CDR2 from the germline V gene are SGHAT and FQNNGV. In nucleotides, the CDR3 is TGTGCCAGCAGCTCAGTTCTAGGCTCCAACGAGCAGTACTTC. Translating it yields CASSSVLGSNEQYF.

As to this clonotype: This clone may be a read error of a much larger clone one base away. J is TRBJ2-7 and V is TRBV4-3, with 7 bases fitting TRBD2. The germline V gene encodes CDR1 LGHNA and CDR2 YSLEER. CDR3 length: 14 residues. The CDR3 loop reads CASNQAGKSYEQYF. The DNA of the CDR3 is TGCGCCAGCAACCAAGCGGGAAAATCCTACGAGCAGTACTTC.

The chain uses TRBV19 and TRBJ1-5; 11 bases are a match to TRBD1. The J call is doubtful: the DNA matches TRBJ2-3 better. CDR1 is LNHDA and CDR2 is SQIVND in the germline V gene (reference sequence). The CDR3 is made up of 15 amino acids. The CDR3 DNA sequence: TGTGCCAGTAGTTGGACAGGGGGCGATGGTCAGCCCCAGTATTTT. Its translation: CASSWTGGDGQPQYF.

The table lists this clonotype with many counts. The chain links TRBV6-5 to TRBJ2-1, with no clear D. This CDR3 comprises 15 residues. Trimming took off 2 bases at V and 2 bases at J, with 10 bases between the two ends. The V gene's germline CDR1 is MNHEY and CDR2 SVGAGI. The CDR3 sequence: CASSYDSSPYNEQFF. CDR3 nucleotides: TGTGCCAGCAGTTACGATAGCAGCCCCTACAATGAGCAGTTCTTC.

This clonotype was counted at least ten times. V gene TRBV24-1 combines with J gene TRBJ2-1; D possibly corresponds to TRBD2 (5 bases). The germline gives CDR1 KGHDR, CDR2 SFDVKD. The CDR3 sequence is 11 residues long. The germline V and J ends were trimmed by 9 bases and 13 bases, with 15 bases remaining between them. CDR3 region: CATQSGALQFF. The CDR3 nucleotides read TGTGCCACCCAGAGCGGCGCCCTTCAGTTCTTC.

This clonotype was picked up many times. The rearrangement uses TRBV12-3 or TRBV12-4 and TRBJ2-1; either TRBD1 or TRBD2 may fit D (6 bases each). The CDR3 covers 13 residues. V was pared by 6 bases and J by 7 bases, with 13 bases between. Written as DNA, the CDR3 is TGTGCCAGCAGCGAACCGGGGGCAAATGAGCAGTTCTTC. This codes for CASSEPGANEQFF.

This clonotype was observed many times. The V and J genes are TRBV4-2 and TRBJ2-3, with 7 bases aligning to TRBD1. Germline V lookup: CDR1 LGHNA, CDR2 YNFKEQ. Trimming took 0 bases from V and 2 from J; bases not matched to a gene: 14. The CDR3 consists of 19 residues. The CDR3 spells CASSQETDRVEDLTDTQYF. The CDR3 DNA sequence: TGTGCCAGCAGCCAAGAAACCGACAGGGTTGAGGATCTCACAGATACGCAGTATTTT.

This clonotype was detected ten times or more. The V call is TRBV21-1, the J call TRBJ2-7; the table calls TRBD1, which could not be checked here. TRBV21-1 constitutes a pseudogene. This CDR3 region has 17 residues. The CDR3 protein is CASLPDSGGRGLPEQYF. CDR3 sequence (DNA): TGTGCCAGCCTGCCGGATTCAGGCGGGAGAGGGCTTCCCGAGCAGTACTTC.

The sample holds a few counts of this clonotype. This chain connects TRBV5-6 to TRBJ1-2; 8 bases are shared with TRBD1. Looked up from germline, CDR1 is SGHDT and CDR2 is YYEEEE. The CDR3 is 14 amino acids. V gave up 4 bases and J gave up 3 bases; unmatched junction bases: 5. The CDR3 here is CASSLGQDDYGYTF. CDR3 nucleotide sequence: TGTGCCAGCAGCCTGGGACAGGACGACTATGGCTACACCTTC.

This clonotype was seen ten or more times. The genes are TRBV3-1 and TRBJ2-3; D is perhaps TRBD2 (5 bases). Trimming left V 0 bases short and J 5 bases short, with 9 bases between. CDR1 LGHDT and CDR2 YNNKEL come from the germline V gene (reference sequence). The CDR3 contains 14 residues. The CDR3, as DNA: TGTGCCAGCAGCCAAGAGTATGGAGGAGATACGCAGTATTTT. It codes for CASSQEYGGDTQYF.